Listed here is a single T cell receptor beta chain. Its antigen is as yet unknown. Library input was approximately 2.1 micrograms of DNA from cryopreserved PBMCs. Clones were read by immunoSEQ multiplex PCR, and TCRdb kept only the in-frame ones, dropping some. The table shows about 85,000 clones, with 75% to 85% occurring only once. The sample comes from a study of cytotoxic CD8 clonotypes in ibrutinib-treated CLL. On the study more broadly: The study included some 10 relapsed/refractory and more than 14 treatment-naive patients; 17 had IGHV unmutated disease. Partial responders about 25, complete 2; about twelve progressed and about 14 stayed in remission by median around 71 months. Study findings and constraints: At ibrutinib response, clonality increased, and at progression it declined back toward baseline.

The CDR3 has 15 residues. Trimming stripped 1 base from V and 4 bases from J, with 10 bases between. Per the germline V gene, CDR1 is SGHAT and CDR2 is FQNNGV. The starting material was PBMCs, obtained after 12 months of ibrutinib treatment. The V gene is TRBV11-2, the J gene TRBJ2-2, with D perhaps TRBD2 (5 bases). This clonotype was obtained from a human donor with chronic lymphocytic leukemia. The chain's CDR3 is CASSLGRVVTGELFF. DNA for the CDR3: TGTGCCAGCAGCTTAGGGCGGGTAGTCACCGGGGAGCTGTTTTTT.